This T cell receptor (beta chain) was sequenced in a study of cytomegalovirus exposure and HLA in healthy donors. Study conclusions and caveats: A cluster of highly shared sequence variants was likely a sequencing artifact. At a 0.05 false discovery rate, a later analysis found 15,000 to 20,000 TCR beta sequences to be associated with HLA alleles. Some segments of the V type, notably TRBV6-2 and TRBV6-3, were excluded as indistinguishable.

PCR employed 60 Vbeta and 13 Jbeta primers. The data were produced by immunoSEQ multiplex PCR, yet TCRdb's version contains in-frame clones alone and is incomplete. The table lists 120,000 or so clones, roughly a tenth of them singletons. Despite likely unrecorded immune exposures, the donors were nominally healthy at the time of sampling. Germline V CDR1 and CDR2: MDHEN, SYDVKM. This CDR3 is built from 16 residues. V was clipped by 6 bases and J by 0 bases; unmatched bases: 7. This clone was observed a few times. As yet, its antigen is unknown. The source of this sequence is a woman between 18 and 30 years old in good health and CMV-seropositive. The sequenced sample was PBMCs. The chain joins TRBV28 to TRBJ1-4; 7 bases are shared with TRBD1. DNA of the CDR3: TGTGCCAGCAGCTTAACAGGGGCCCCAACTAATGAAAAACTGTTTTTT. Amino acid sequence: CASSLTGAPTNEKLFF. The variable domain in full, with the rest retrieved from reference TRBV28 and TRBJ1-4, is DVKVTQSSRYLVKRTGEKVFLECVQDMDHENMFWYRQDPGLGLRLIYFSYDVKMKEKGDIPEGYSVSREKKERFSLILESASTNQTSMYLCASSLTGAPTNEKLFFGSGTQLSVL.